The TCR beta chain described here comes from a study of Ad26.COV2.S vaccination and SARS-CoV-2 variants (dated by TCRdb to the early 2020s). For the study in its entirety: Donors in the vaccine arm were drawn from COV1001, a phase I-IIa trial of Ad26.COV2.S in healthy adults that was multicentre, randomized, double-blind and placebo-controlled. TCRbeta repertoire sequencing was used to assess the specificity and breadth of SARS-CoV-2-reactive T cell receptors after Ad26.COV2.S vaccination. Ad26.COV2.S was administered intramuscularly at a dose of 5x10^10 or 1x10^11 viral particles, either as one shot or as two shots given 56 days apart. Participants in the trial were split at random into five groups of five each, receiving low-dose or high-dose Ad26.COV2.S once or twice, or else placebo on both occasions. Blinding of investigators to trial group allocation was maintained during experiments and outcome assessment. A total of 32 samples were included in the TCR-sequenced set, comprising around 19 Ad26.COV2.S vaccine recipients, 5 placebo recipients and 8 SARS-CoV-2 convalescent individuals. Results and caveats for the whole study, not just this receptor: Higher spike-specific TCR breadth was observed in Ad26.COV2.S recipients than in placebo recipients (P = 0.0014). The authors noted that total T cell responses may have been underestimated by the TCR breadth and depth analyses. Non-spike TCR breadth was comparable between vaccine and placebo recipients, consistent with the vaccine containing only spike. The study lacked the statistical power to compare responses across vaccine doses or regimens. After vaccination, spike-specific CD8+ and CD4+ T cell responses were reported to show substantial breadth.

Points on this clone: The antigen it binds to is not known. It has no much larger one-base neighbor in the sample; base qualities were not kept.

The immunoSEQ Assay was the method used to sequence TCRbeta CDR3 regions. After extraction, genomic DNA underwent amplification by bias-controlled multiplex PCR, followed by high-throughput sequencing. Under the source paper's analysis protocol: To quantify the absolute abundance of every unique TCRbeta CDR3 region, sequences were collapsed and filtered. Usable DNA was measured by amplifying reference genes present in all nucleated cells, and TCRbeta template counts were normalized to that usable DNA to estimate T cell fraction. Repertoire TCRs were annotated as SARS-CoV-2-specific when V gene, CDR3 amino acid sequence and J gene were exactly matched to a known reactive TCR set. The reference SARS-CoV-2 TCR set was obtained from MIRA and was filtered for enrichment in COVID-19-positive ImmuneCODE repertoires, whereby public or cross-reactive TCRs were removed. Using the MIRA antigens, annotated TCRs were further analysed by specific ORF or by position within an ORF. Breadth was defined as the number of annotated unique rearrangements divided by the total number of unique productive rearrangements, and depth was defined as the summed frequency of the annotated unique rearrangements. Group comparisons of TCR breadth used two-sided Wilcoxon rank-sum tests. The table was pulled from immuneACCESS by TCRdb, which kept in-frame rearrangements only. Such tables lose some clones; where checked, under half of the loss comes from unresolved V genes, and the rest has no known cause. The V and J calls and clone size come from that table; D and trimming were worked out from the DNA. In this sample the table shows some 250,000 clones, around 87% of which occur a single time. The ten most abundant clones make up approximately 11% of the sample.

The V end gives up 5 bases and the J end 3 bases, leaving 4 bases in the junction not matched to a gene. From a lookup of the germline V gene, CDR1 and CDR2 are SGHVS and FNYEAQ. There are 14 amino acids in the CDR3, from cysteine to phenylalanine inclusive. Only the CDR3 part of the read is kept: 42 bases, read in frame from the first base. According to the study, the label for this sample's treatment or condition signals: some 19 received Ad26.COV2.S at low or high dose, single or two shots; roughly five received placebo; per-sample allocation not given. Repertoires of vaccine and placebo recipients were sequenced from samples collected on day 63 after the first injection. Cohort 1b enrolled about two dozen adults aged 18-55 years at a single site in Boston, USA, between 29 July and 7 August 2020. As a vaccine, Ad26.COV2.S was a replication-incompetent adenovirus type 26 vector that expressed a prefusion-stabilized SARS-CoV-2 spike protein derived from the original Wuhan strain.

The sample consisted of peripheral blood, taken in a trial of Ad26.COV2.S vaccine versus placebo. The chain was built from TRBV7-6 and TRBJ2-5; 9 bases in the middle match TRBD1. The TCR sequence derives from a person aged 18-65 years who received the Ad26.COV2.S COVID-19 vaccine or a placebo. The DNA sequence is as follows: TGTGCCAGCAGCGGCCGGACAGGGGAAGAGACCCAGTACTTC. This gives the protein CASSGRTGEETQYF.